Included here is one T cell receptor (beta chain) sequence, with context. Antigen specificity is unknown. Primers used in a second PCR of about 6 to 11 cycles were a sample-barcoded 5' primer and a J-beta primer mix. Using its own MiXCR run on the 5' RACE reads, TCRdb lists one record per CDR3 protein. The table includes 790,000 or so distinct CDR3 sequences, less than 60% detected once. PBMCs were isolated at a quantity of at least 7 million per sample. Total RNA was extracted at no less than 6 micrograms per sample. V gave up 4 bases and J gave up 3 bases, with 14 bases separating them. CDR1 SGHRS and CDR2 YFSETQ come from the germline V gene. This CDR3 is 15 amino acids long. These data belong to a study of blood T cells in healthy people across ages. Whole-study results and caveats: Leaving the PBMCs unsorted stopped any conclusive comparison of naive versus antigen-experienced cells. Relative to aged donors, long-lived donors carried more naive CD4+ cells and displayed higher diversity.

The V and J genes are TRBV5-1 and TRBJ2-1; D may be TRBD2 (5 bases). The sequencing sample was made of blood. This receptor was taken from a man older than 75 in good health. CDR3 sequence: CASSPRGIGYNEQFF. The CDR3, as DNA: TGCGCCAGCAGCCCGAGAGGGATAGGCTACAATGAGCAGTTCTTC.